A single sample is the source of the 29 T cell receptor beta chains below, sequenced in a study of metastatic and nonmetastatic thyroid tumors. Among the patients, none had received any treatment before thyroid surgery. From the PCR reads, TCRdb re-called clones with MiXCR. The sample has tens of thousands of clones; around 13% are singletons. Sequenced material: tumor tissue. The receptors shown here come from a female donor with papillary thyroid cancer or a benign thyroid nodule (not recorded which). Some clones in this sample may be carry-over from other donors' samples.

At least ten counts were recorded for this clone. The V call is TRBV20-1, the J call TRBJ1-5; D unclear. Germline V CDR1 and CDR2: DFQATT, SNEGSKA (reference sequence). The V end was cut by 1 base, the J end by 3 bases, with 7 bases between. CDR3 length: 13 amino acids. CDR3 DNA sequence: TGCAGTGCTAGAGTAGGGAACAATCAGCCCCAGCATTTT. Its translation is CSARVGNNQPQHF.

As to this clone: The junction departs from germline at one end; a sequencing error may be responsible. The chain couples TRBV7-9 to TRBJ2-2, with D possibly TRBD2 on 6 matching bases. The germline V gene encodes CDR1 SEHNR and CDR2 FQNEAQ (reference sequence). This CDR3 comprises 14 residues. CDR3 coding DNA: TGTGCCAGCAGCCAAGGGACTCCCTCCGGGGAGCTGCTTTTT. Translated, it gives CASSQGTPSGELLF. The entire variable domain, with the rest obtained from reference TRBV7-9 and TRBJ2-2, is as follows: DTGVSQNPRHKITKRGQNVTFRCDPISEHNRLYWYRQTLGQGPEFLTYFQNEAQLEKSRLLSDRFSAERPKGSFSTLEIQRTEQGDSAMYLCASSQGTPSGELLFGEGSRLTVL.

The table lists this clone with a few counts. A read error is possible here, since a much larger clone lies one base away. This sequence joins TRBV27 and TRBJ1-6, with TRBD1 identical over 10 bases. The germline V gene has CDR1 MNHEY and CDR2 SMNVEV (reference sequence). CDR3 length: 14 residues. The CDR3 here is CASMPGQGNSPIHF. For the CDR3, the DNA is TGTGCCAGCATGCCGGGACAGGGGAATTCACCCATCCACTTT.

A note on this clone: It may be a read error: a sequence one base away is much more abundant. This chain connects TRBV3-1 to TRBJ2-7; no reliable D call. The CDR3 contains 14 residues. Trimming pared 1 base from V and 2 bases from J, leaving 9 bases between. Per germline, CDR1 LGHDT and CDR2 YNNKEL (reference sequence). This chain's CDR3 is CASSQGAPTYEQYF. As DNA, the CDR3 is TGTGCCAGCAGCCAAGGGGCACCCACCTACGAGCAGTACTTC.

This clone was counted a few times. The gene calls are TRBV5-8 and TRBJ1-3; D gene unclear. Trimming removed 2 bases at V and 4 bases at J, with 10 bases between. From germline, CDR1 is SGHTS and CDR2 YDEGEE. The CDR3 is 14 residues long. The CDR3 DNA reads as TGTGCCAGCAGCTTATCGGGAACGGGAAACACCATATATTTT. Protein: CASSLSGTGNTIYF.

This clone was picked up many times. A junction end diverges from the germline sequence, so it may reflect a read error. Other DNA sequences in the sample encode the same CDR3. The chain employs TRBV27 and TRBJ1-2, with 9 positions matching TRBD1. The germline CDR1 and CDR2 sequences are MNHEY and SMNVEV (reference sequence). CDR3 size: 15 residues. In nucleotides, the CDR3 is TGTGCCAGCAGTCCGCCGGGACAGGGCCCCTATGGCTACACCTTT. Translated: CASSPPGQGPYGYTF.

This clone rates as medium-sized (0.01 to 0.1%). Other DNA variants within this sample encode the same CDR3. V gene TRBV6-4 combines with J gene TRBJ2-3; the D call may be TRBD1 or TRBD2 (5 bases each). CDR1 is MRHNA, CDR2 SNTAGT, per germline. V lost 0 bases, J lost 1 base, and 5 bases lay in between. The CDR3 runs 14 residues. The CDR3 DNA is TGTGCCAGCAGTGACTCGGGGGGCACAGATACGCAGTATTTT. Residues: CASSDSGGTDTQYF.

This clone occurred many times. This chain connects TRBV11-3 to TRBJ2-7; 9 bases line up with TRBD2. Trimming removed 4 bases from V and 2 bases from J; junction bases left unmatched: 18. Per the germline V gene, CDR1 is SGHNT and CDR2 is YENEEA. The CDR3 runs to 19 residues. The CDR3 region has the DNA TGTGCCAGCAGCTCCTCCGTCGGGCTAGCGGGAACCAAGCCCTACGAGCAGTACTTC. Protein: CASSSSVGLAGTKPYEQYF.

This clone was seen repeatedly, ten times or more. The chain's CDR3 is CASSFRGLWALHF. Here the CDR3 DNA reads TGTGCCAGCAGTTTCAGGGGACTCTGGGCCCTCCACTTT. This chain connects TRBV12-3 or TRBV12-4 to TRBJ1-6; perhaps TRBD1 as D (6 bases). This CDR3 contains 13 residues. Trimming cost V 3 bases and J 14 bases, with 14 bases left between them.

Remarks on this clone: This may arise from a read error, as a much more abundant clone is one base away. The sample has other DNA sequences that encode this CDR3 too. This chain links TRBV12-3 or TRBV12-4 with TRBJ2-3, with D tentatively TRBD1 (5 bases). CDR3 length equals 14 residues. V shed 5 bases and J shed 0 bases, with 9 bases lying between them. DNA of the CDR3: TGTGCCAGCAGTAGGGGTCTTAGCACAGATACGCAGTATTTT. Protein product: CASSRGLSTDTQYF.

This clone appeared many times. This same CDR3 is encoded by further DNA sequences in the sample. J is TRBJ1-2 and V is TRBV5-1; D may be TRBD1 (6 bases). The CDR3 loop spans 13 amino acids. Germline V gives CDR1 SGHRS, CDR2 YFSETQ. V was clipped by 3 bases and J by 6 bases, with 12 bases between them. CDR3 DNA sequence: TGCGCCAGCAGCTCTGGACAGCGCGATGGCTACACCTTC. Translating gives CASSSGQRDGYTF.

On this clone itself: A much bigger clone sits one base away, suggesting this may be a read error. This specimen includes other DNA sequences encoding the same CDR3. The CDR3, as DNA: TGCAGTGCGAGGGACCGATTCTCCTACAATGAGCAGTTCTTC. It translates to CSARDRFSYNEQFF. The J gene is TRBJ2-1, the V gene TRBV20-1; the D call may be TRBD1 or TRBD2 (5 bases each). Per germline, CDR1 DFQATT and CDR2 SNEGSKA (reference sequence). The CDR3 extends over 14 amino acids. Trimming cost V 6 bases and J 0 bases, with 12 bases left between them.

This clone was seen repeatedly, ten times or more. The rearrangement uses TRBV10-2 and TRBJ2-7, with TRBD1 identical over 7 bases. CDR1 is WSHSY and CDR2 is SAAADI in the germline V gene. Trimming cost V 6 bases and J 5 bases; bases outside gene matches: 10. This CDR3 has 14 residues. CDR3: CASSLGQGVDEQYF. The CDR3 DNA sequence: TGCGCCAGCAGCCTGGGCCAGGGGGTGGACGAGCAGTACTTC.

A word on this clone: At the DNA level, this CDR3 is encoded by other sequences in the same sample as well. The V call is TRBV7-8, the J call TRBJ2-3; D is ambiguous. The length of the CDR3 is 16 residues. Germline V gene sequence: CDR1 SGHVS, CDR2 FQNEAQ. V lost 5 bases, J lost 3 bases, and 18 bases lay in between. This CDR3 reads CASSPLSGMATDTQYF. The CDR3 DNA is TGTGCCAGCAGCCCCCTGAGTGGGATGGCAACAGATACGCAGTATTTT.

This clone appeared many times. This chain joins TRBV6-1 and TRBJ2-3, with D unresolved. Germline V gives CDR1 MNHNS, CDR2 SASEGT. This CDR3 comprises 12 residues. V was clipped by 6 bases and J by 0 bases, with 4 bases between them. The DNA for the CDR3 is TGTGCCAGCAGACCAAGCACAGATACGCAGTATTTT. Protein product: CASRPSTDTQYF.

This clone has at least ten counts. V usage is TRBV19 and J usage is TRBJ2-2; D might be TRBD1 or TRBD2, each matching 5 bases. The V gene lost 8 bases and the J gene lost 3 bases, with 13 bases spanning the gap. In germline, CDR1 is LNHDA, CDR2 SQIVND (reference sequence). This CDR3 region has 14 residues. CDR3 DNA: TGTGCCAGTGGAACGGGGACCTACACCGGGGAGCTGTTTTTT. Translating it yields CASGTGTYTGELFF.

This clone came up many times. V gene TRBV7-9 combines with J gene TRBJ2-1; D is perhaps TRBD1 (6 bases). CDR3 length: 15 residues. Per germline, CDR1 SEHNR and CDR2 FQNEAQ (reference sequence). With 6 bases removed from V and 3 bases from J, the gap between germline ends came to 15 bases. In DNA, the CDR3 is TGTGCCAGCAGACCGTCGAGAGGGGGCTACAATGAGCAGTTCTTC. Translating it yields CASRPSRGGYNEQFF.

This clone was recorded many times. This CDR3 is also generated by other DNA sequences in the sample. The chain carries TRBV6-1 and TRBJ2-5, with TRBD2 matching over 8 bases. The germline gives CDR1 MNHNS, CDR2 SASEGT. V lost 0 bases to trimming and J lost 4 bases; unmatched junction nucleotides: 1. The CDR3 runs to 14 residues. Written as DNA, the CDR3 is TGTGCCAGCAGTGAAGCCAGCGGGGGAGAGACCCAGTACTTC. Protein: CASSEASGGETQYF.

In its sample, this clone was seen many times. The sample contains more than one DNA sequence encoding this CDR3. In DNA, the CDR3 is TGCAGTGCTAGAGAATGGGGGGGACTAGCGGGGCCCTACGAGCAGTACTTC. It encodes CSAREWGGLAGPYEQYF. V and J are TRBV20-1 and TRBJ2-7; 13 bases are a match to TRBD2. Germline-derived CDR1 and CDR2 are DFQATT and SNEGSKA (reference sequence). V dropped 0 bases and J dropped 2; count of bases not matched to a gene: 7. This CDR3 contains 17 residues.

In this sample, this clone turned up many times. CDR3 residues: CATSETGADTEAFF. CDR3 coding DNA: TGTGCCACCAGCGAGACAGGGGCGGACACTGAAGCTTTCTTT. This chain uses TRBV15 with TRBJ1-1; TRBD1 matches at 8 bases. Germline V lookup: CDR1 LNHNV, CDR2 YYDKDF (reference sequence). The V and J ends lost 5 bases and 3 bases, in that order; junction bases with no gene match: 5. This CDR3 is 14 amino acids long.

This clone was counted ten times or more. The chain couples TRBV11-1 to TRBJ2-1, with no clear D. CDR1 is SGHAT and CDR2 is FQDESV in the germline V gene (reference sequence). Deletions cut 0 bases from V and 7 bases from J, with 16 bases between. The CDR3 sequence is 16 residues long. The CDR3 DNA reads as TGTGCCAGCAGCTTAGCCAGGCCAAATAAACCGAATGAGCAGTTCTTC. Translated, it gives CASSLARPNKPNEQFF. Full variable domain (rest looked up from reference TRBV11-1 and TRBJ2-1): EAEVAQSPRYKITEKSQAVAFWCDPISGHATLYWYRQILGQGPELLVQFQDESVVDDSQLPKDRFSAERLKGVDSTLKIQPAELGDSAMYLCASSLARPNKPNEQFFGPGTRLTVL.

This chain uses TRBV19 with TRBJ1-5; 7 positions agree with TRBD1. Germline V gives CDR1 LNHDA, CDR2 SQIVND (reference sequence). After removal of 4 bases from V and 6 bases from J, the junction contained 12 bases not matched to a gene. This CDR3 has 16 residues. The CDR3 is CASSKLDRATSQPQHF. The CDR3 region has the DNA TGTGCCAGTAGTAAGCTAGACAGGGCCACCAGTCAGCCCCAGCATTTT.

The chain combines TRBV6-1 with TRBJ2-1; no definite D call. Trimming took 1 base from V and 8 from J, leaving 9 bases between them. This CDR3 has 13 residues. Germline V lookup: CDR1 MNHNS, CDR2 SASEGT. The CDR3 loop reads CASSEVSSDEQFF. DNA for the CDR3: TGTGCCAGCAGTGAAGTGTCGAGCGATGAGCAGTTCTTC.

Ten or more counts support this clone. This chain connects TRBV6-1 to TRBJ2-5; D remains ambiguous. CDR1 is MNHNS, CDR2 SASEGT, per germline. The CDR3 loop spans 12 amino acids. The V and J ends lost 2 bases and 0 bases respectively, with 1 base between them. DNA of the CDR3: TGTGCCAGCAGTGAATACCAAGAGACCCAGTACTTC. It specifies CASSEYQETQYF.

This clone appeared many times. The chain employs TRBV11-1 and TRBJ1-3; the D is unclear. V lost 4 bases to trimming and J lost 0 bases, with 13 bases between them. The CDR3 is 16 amino acids. CDR1 SGHAT and CDR2 FQDESV come from the germline V gene (reference sequence). For the CDR3, the DNA is TGTGCCAGCAGCTCCCCGGACGGAAACTCTGGAAACACCATATATTTT. As protein: CASSSPDGNSGNTIYF.

The sample holds a few counts of this clone. The chain couples TRBV28 to TRBJ1-4, with D possibly matching TRBD1 (5 bases). Germline assignment: CDR1 MDHEN and CDR2 SYDVKM. V was shortened by 1 base and J by 7 bases, with 13 bases between the two germline ends. CDR3 length: 15 amino acids. CDR3 DNA sequence: TGTGCCAGCAGTTTATCCGGGACCTCCTCTGAAAAACTGTTTTTT. Its translation is CASSLSGTSSEKLFF.

In this sample, this clone turned up a few times. The conserved final phenylalanine or tryptophan is absent from the CDR3, which likely points to a read error. The V call is TRBV29-1, the J call TRBJ1-1, with D unclear. The V gene lost 2 bases and the J gene lost 2 bases, with 9 bases spanning the gap. The CDR3 runs to 13 residues. In germline, CDR1 is SQVTM, CDR2 ANQGSEA. In nucleotides, the CDR3 is TGCAGCGTTGAATCACCCGTCAACACTGAAGCTTTCTCT. Translated: CSVESPVNTEAFS.

This clone was counted ten times or more. The chain joins TRBV24-1 to TRBJ2-3; TRBD1 matches at 7 bases. Germline-derived CDR1 and CDR2 are KGHDR and SFDVKD. Losses at the gene ends were 3 bases for V and 4 bases for J; bases not matched to a gene: 3. This CDR3 contains 14 residues. Written as DNA, the CDR3 is TGTGCCACCAGTGATCCCCAGGGGGCAGATACGCAGTATTTT. This codes for CATSDPQGADTQYF.

To note about this clone: Being one base from a much bigger clone, this may be a read error. This chain connects TRBV24-1 to TRBJ2-4; 7 bases line up with TRBD1. There are 14 residues in the CDR3. V dropped 0 bases and J dropped 9; count of bases not matched to a gene: 4. Germline assignment: CDR1 KGHDR and CDR2 SFDVKD. In DNA, the CDR3 is TGTGCCACCAGTGATTTGCTAGGGGGCTGCATTCAGTACTTC. This codes for CATSDLLGGCIQYF.